The 14 T cell receptor beta chains reported below all come from one sample, sequenced in a study of T cells in Graves' hyperthyroidism and ophthalmopathy (dated by TCRdb to the late 2010s). Libraries were built with multiplex PCR. The sequencing machine was an Illumina HiSeq 2000. TCR beta CDR3 regions were amplified from RNA transcripts. For the first round of RT-PCR on the TCR CDR3, the HTBI primer set was used together with the Qiagen OneStep RT-PCR kit. TCRdb redid the processing of the public reads, applying fastp at Q25 and MiXCR, and retained in-frame beta chains. Rows with one shared CDR3 protein collapse into an entry with the most common genes and DNA. Here the sample has about 290,000 distinct CDR3 sequences; 10% to 15% occur a single time. 7.8% of the sample is taken by the ten largest. Input material: blood. The receptors originated from a woman in her twenties or thirties with Graves' hyperthyroidism that later progressed to Graves' ophthalmopathy.

In its sample, this clonotype was seen many times. CDR3 nucleotide sequence: TGTGCCAGCTCACCAAGCTACCTTCCGGTTCGGGAGACCCAGTACTTC. This sequence encodes CASSPSYLPVRETQYF. The chain carries TRBV18 and TRBJ2-5, with D hard to call. Germline values: CDR1 KGHSH, CDR2 LQKENI. The CDR3 contains 16 residues. V was pared by 2 bases and J by 5 bases, with 18 bases between.

V gene TRBV6-1 combines with J gene TRBJ1-3, with TRBD1 identical over 12 bases. The CDR3 extends over 17 amino acids. The germline CDR1 and CDR2 sequences are MNHNS and SASEGT. The V segment lost 6 bases and the J segment 3 bases; nucleotides outside the gene matches: 9. The CDR3 protein is CASRSGTGGTGGNTIYF. CDR3 sequence (DNA): TGTGCCAGCAGGTCCGGGACAGGGGGCACGGGTGGAAACACCATATATTTT.

There are many counts of this clonotype. The chain combines TRBV7-2 with TRBJ2-4; the D call may be TRBD1 or TRBD2 (5 bases each). Looked up from germline, CDR1 is SGHTA and CDR2 is FQGNSA. V lost 5 bases and J lost 6, with 14 bases in between. The CDR3 totals 14 residues. The CDR3 DNA is TGTGCCAGCAGCCCCGGGACCTCTACAAACATTCAGTACTTC. Translation: CASSPGTSTNIQYF.

This clonotype appeared many times. This rearrangement joins TRBV7-2 to TRBJ2-3, with 11 bases lining up with TRBD2. J was trimmed by 8 bases and V by 2 bases; bases with no gene match: 12. In germline, CDR1 is SGHTA, CDR2 FQGNSA. This CDR3 has 17 amino acids. Here the CDR3 DNA reads TGTGCCAGCAGCTTATATAGGGCTAGCGGGGGGCGAGCTACGCAGTATTTT. The encoded protein is CASSLYRASGGRATQYF.

This clonotype was detected many times. The chain recombines TRBV28 with TRBJ2-7, with TRBD2 identical over 12 bases. The germline CDR1 and CDR2 sequences are MDHEN and SYDVKM. With V trimmed by 6 bases and J by 5 bases, 5 bases remained unmatched. The CDR3 has 14 residues. The CDR3 sequence: CASSRLAGDHEQYF. The CDR3 DNA reads as TGTGCCAGCAGCCGACTAGCGGGAGACCACGAGCAGTACTTC.

This clonotype occurred many times. The chain combines TRBV12-3 or TRBV12-4 with TRBJ2-1; TRBD2 might be the D (6 bases). This CDR3 has 14 residues. V dropped 4 bases and J dropped 6 bases, with 13 bases sitting between them. CDR3 nucleotide sequence: TGTGCCAGCAGTTCCTCAGGAGGGTCCAATGAGCAGTTCTTC. Its translation is CASSSSGGSNEQFF.

CDR3 sequence reads: CASSLALGAAGYEQYF. The DNA of the CDR3 is TGCGCCAGCAGCTTGGCCCTGGGGGCAGCGGGGTACGAGCAGTACTTC. The V call is TRBV5-1, the J call TRBJ2-7; the D gene is possibly TRBD2 (7 bases). V lost 0 bases, J lost 4 bases, and 17 bases lay in between. There are 16 residues in the CDR3. CDR1 and CDR2 (germline): SGHRS, YFSETQ.

This clonotype was seen at least ten times. The gene calls are TRBV7-2 and TRBJ2-1, with 9 bases aligning to TRBD2. The CDR3 runs to 14 residues. Germline V gives CDR1 SGHTA, CDR2 FQGNSA. Germline trimming cut 2 bases from V and 10 bases from J; bases unmatched to any gene: 6. DNA for the CDR3: TGTGCCAGCAGCTTAAGTGGGGCGGGAGGGGAGCAGTTCTTC. This translates into CASSLSGAGGEQFF.

This clonotype was detected ten times or more. J is TRBJ2-7 and V is TRBV6-5; TRBD2 aligns across 11 bases. Germline values: CDR1 MNHEY, CDR2 SVGAGI. The CDR3 contains 19 residues. Unmatched junction bases numbered 10, after V lost 0 bases and J lost 0 bases. CDR3 nucleotide sequence: TGTGCCAGCAGTTACTCCCAGGGTTCCGGGACTAGCGGCTCCTACGAGCAGTACTTC. This sequence encodes CASSYSQGSGTSGSYEQYF.

This clonotype was seen repeatedly, ten times or more. The J gene is TRBJ2-7, the V gene TRBV20-1, with D perhaps TRBD2 (6 bases). V was pared by 6 bases and J by 6 bases, with 18 bases between. The CDR3 has 13 amino acids. Germline-derived CDR1 and CDR2 are DFQATT and SNEGSKA (reference sequence). CDR3 DNA: TGCAGTGCCCACCGGGAGTCAGGCGCCGAGCAGTACTTC. This gives the protein CSAHRESGAEQYF.

This clonotype was detected ten times or more. The chain combines TRBV5-4 with TRBJ2-3; D may be TRBD2 (6 bases). Germline CDR1 SGHNT, CDR2 YYREEE (reference sequence). V was pared by 0 bases and J by 2 bases, with 13 bases between. The CDR3 extends over 16 amino acids. Here the CDR3 DNA reads TGTGCCAGCAGCTTGGACGGACTACAGTACACAGATACGCAGTATTTT. Protein: CASSLDGLQYTDTQYF.

The chain has TRBV9 and TRBJ2-7; D gene uncertain. Trimming removed 4 bases at V and 6 bases at J, with 11 bases between. The CDR3 length is 12 residues. CDR1 is SGDLS, CDR2 YYNGEE, per germline. CDR3 protein: CASSQLAGEQYF. As DNA, the CDR3 is TGTGCCAGCAGCCAGTTAGCTGGCGAGCAGTACTTC.

This clonotype was seen at least ten times. The chain is built from TRBV5-1 and TRBJ1-1; 7 bases line up with TRBD1. Germline lookup yields CDR1 SGHRS and CDR2 YFSETQ. V shed 7 bases, J shed 0 bases, and the junction held 6 bases outside the gene matches. CDR3 length: 14 residues. The CDR3 nucleotides are TGCGCCAGCCTCCAGGGGGATTTGAACACTGAAGCTTTCTTT. Protein sequence: CASLQGDLNTEAFF.

This clonotype was seen many times. J is TRBJ2-1 and V is TRBV7-3; 14 nucleotides line up with TRBD2. Germline V gene data show CDR1 as SGHTA and CDR2 as FQGTGA. V trimming: 5 bases; J trimming: 8 bases; junction bases outside the gene matches: 5. The CDR3 has 15 amino acids. CDR3 nucleotides: TGTGCCAGCAGCCCCGGGACTAGCGGGAGCTATGAGCAGTTCTTC. Translation gives CASSPGTSGSYEQFF.